The clone carrying this T cell receptor beta chain was seen once. Its antigen is currently unknown. The source of the sample is a study of CD8 T cells in Susac syndrome. General study findings and limits: As acknowledged by the study, its TCR sequencing and HLA analysis included a relatively small number of individuals.

The RNA, 0.5 to 1 ug, was put through reverse transcription using random hexamers. With immunoSEQ multiplex PCR, TCR beta CDR3 was amplified across 54 Vbeta and 13 Jbeta. MiXCR, run by TCRdb on the immunoSEQ multiplex PCR reads, gives a single entry per CDR3 protein. The sample comprises under 200,000 distinct CDR3 sequences, 75% to 95% of which are singletons, and 0.087% rests with the top ten. Under recently defined diagnostic criteria, the patients with Susac syndrome qualified as having definite or probable disease. Germline V gene lookup returns CDR1 SNHLY and CDR2 FYNNEI. Trimming removed 5 bases from V and 9 bases from J, with 8 bases in between. This CDR3 region has 12 residues.

The sequenced material came from CD4+ T cells from PBMCs. The chain carries TRBV2 and TRBJ1-6, with no clear D. The sequence was collected from a human donor with Susac syndrome. In DNA form, the CDR3 reads TGTGCCAGCAGTCCCCCCATTTCACCCCTCCACTTT. Translation gives CASSPPISPLHF.